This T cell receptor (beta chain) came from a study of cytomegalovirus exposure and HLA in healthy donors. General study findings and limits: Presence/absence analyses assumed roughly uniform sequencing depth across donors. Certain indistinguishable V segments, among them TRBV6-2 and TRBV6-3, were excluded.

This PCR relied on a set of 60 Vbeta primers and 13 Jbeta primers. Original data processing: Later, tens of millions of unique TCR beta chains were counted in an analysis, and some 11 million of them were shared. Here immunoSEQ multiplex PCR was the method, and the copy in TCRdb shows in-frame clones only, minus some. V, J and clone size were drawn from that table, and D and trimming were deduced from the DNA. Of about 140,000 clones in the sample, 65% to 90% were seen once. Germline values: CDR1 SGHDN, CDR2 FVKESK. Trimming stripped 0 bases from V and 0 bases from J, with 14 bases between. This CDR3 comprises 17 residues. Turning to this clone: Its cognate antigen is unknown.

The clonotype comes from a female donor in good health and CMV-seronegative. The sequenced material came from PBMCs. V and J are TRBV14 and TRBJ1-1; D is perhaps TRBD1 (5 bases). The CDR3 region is CASSQDPDSDMNTEAFF. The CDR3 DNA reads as TGTGCCAGCAGCCAAGATCCAGACAGCGACATGAACACTGAAGCTTTCTTT.